Presented here are 2 T cell receptor beta chains from one specimen sequenced in a study of blood T cells in healthy people across ages. PCR was performed a second time for about 7 to 12 cycles using a sample-barcoded 5' primer and a J-beta primer mix. One entry per CDR3 protein results from TCRdb running MiXCR on the 5' RACE reads. The repertoire holds 660,000 or so distinct CDR3 sequences, with 58% as singletons. Material for sequencing was blood. Receptors originate from a man in his fifties or sixties in good health.

The chain is built from TRBV5-1 and TRBJ1-4, with 8 bases lining up with TRBD1. The V and J ends lost 4 bases and 7 bases, in that order; junction bases with no gene match: 12. The germline gives CDR1 SGHRS, CDR2 YFSETQ. The CDR3 length is 16 residues. The chain's CDR3 is CASSPGTGLGREKLFF. The DNA for the CDR3 is TGCGCCAGCAGCCCGGGGACAGGATTAGGACGTGAAAAACTGTTTTTT. The full variable domain, its missing parts supplied by reference TRBV5-1 and TRBJ1-4, is KAGVTQTPRYLIKTRGQQVTLSCSPISGHRSVSWYQQTPGQGLQFLFEYFSETQRNKGNFPGRFSGRQFSNSRSEMNVSTLELGDSALYLCASSPGTGLGREKLFFGSGTQLSVL.

V gene TRBV29-1 combines with J gene TRBJ2-2, with 8 bases lining up with TRBD2. The trim removed 1 base at V and 3 bases at J, leaving 7 bases unmatched. CDR1 SQVTM and CDR2 ANQGSEA come from the germline V gene. CDR3 length: 16 amino acids. The CDR3, as DNA: TGCAGCGTTGAAGTGTGGCGGGGGGCCTACACCGGGGAGCTGTTTTTT. This sequence encodes CSVEVWRGAYTGELFF.